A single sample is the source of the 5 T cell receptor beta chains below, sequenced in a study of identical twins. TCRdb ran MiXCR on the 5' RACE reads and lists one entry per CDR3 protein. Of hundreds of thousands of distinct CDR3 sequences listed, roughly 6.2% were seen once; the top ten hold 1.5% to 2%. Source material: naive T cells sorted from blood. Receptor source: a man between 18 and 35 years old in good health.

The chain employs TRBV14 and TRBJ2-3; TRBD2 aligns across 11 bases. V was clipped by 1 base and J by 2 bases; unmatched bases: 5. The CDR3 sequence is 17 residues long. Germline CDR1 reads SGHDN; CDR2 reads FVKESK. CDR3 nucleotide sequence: TGTGCCAGCAGCCAAGGAACGACTAGCGGGAACACAGATACGCAGTATTTT. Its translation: CASSQGTTSGNTDTQYF.

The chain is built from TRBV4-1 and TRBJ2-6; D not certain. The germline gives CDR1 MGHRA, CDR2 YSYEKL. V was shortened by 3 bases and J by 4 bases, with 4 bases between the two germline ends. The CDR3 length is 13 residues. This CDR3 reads CASSQVGANVLTF. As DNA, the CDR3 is TGCGCCAGCAGCCAGGTCGGGGCCAACGTCCTGACTTTC.

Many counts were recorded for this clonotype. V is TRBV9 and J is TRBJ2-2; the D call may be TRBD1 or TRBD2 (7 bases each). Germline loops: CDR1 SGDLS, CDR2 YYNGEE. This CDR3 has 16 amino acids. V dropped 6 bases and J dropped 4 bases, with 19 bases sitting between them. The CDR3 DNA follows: TGTGCCAGCACCCTAGGGCCCAGGGGGGGCACCGGGGAGCTGTTTTTT. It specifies CASTLGPRGGTGELFF.

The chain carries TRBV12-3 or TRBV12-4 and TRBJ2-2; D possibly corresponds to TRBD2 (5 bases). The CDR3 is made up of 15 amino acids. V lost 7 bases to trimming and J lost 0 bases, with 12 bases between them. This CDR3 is CASTAGLSNTGELFF. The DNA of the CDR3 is TGTGCCAGCACAGCCGGACTCTCGAACACCGGGGAGCTGTTTTTT.

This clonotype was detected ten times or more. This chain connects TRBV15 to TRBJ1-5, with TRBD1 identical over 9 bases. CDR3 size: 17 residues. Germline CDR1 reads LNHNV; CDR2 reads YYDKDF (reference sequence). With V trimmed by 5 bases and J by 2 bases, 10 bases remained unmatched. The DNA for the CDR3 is TGTGCCACCAGCGCTTACCCGGGACAGGGAGGCAATCAGCCCCAGCATTTT. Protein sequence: CATSAYPGQGGNQPQHF.